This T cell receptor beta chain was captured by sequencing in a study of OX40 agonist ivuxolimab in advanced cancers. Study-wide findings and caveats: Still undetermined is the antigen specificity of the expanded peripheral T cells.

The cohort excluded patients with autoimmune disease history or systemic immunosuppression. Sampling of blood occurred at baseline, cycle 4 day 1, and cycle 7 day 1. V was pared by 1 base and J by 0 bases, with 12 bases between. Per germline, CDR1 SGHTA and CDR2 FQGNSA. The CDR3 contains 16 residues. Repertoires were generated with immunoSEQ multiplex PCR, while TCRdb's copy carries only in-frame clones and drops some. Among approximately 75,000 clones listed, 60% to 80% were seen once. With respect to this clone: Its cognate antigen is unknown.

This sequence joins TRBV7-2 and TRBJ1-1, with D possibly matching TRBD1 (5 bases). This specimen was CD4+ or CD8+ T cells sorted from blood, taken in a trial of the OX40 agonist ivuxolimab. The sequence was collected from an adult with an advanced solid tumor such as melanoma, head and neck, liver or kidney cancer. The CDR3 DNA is TGTGCCAGCAGCTTAGGGGCAGGGCTTATGAACACTGAAGCTTTCTTT. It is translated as CASSLGAGLMNTEAFF.